Each of the 32 T cell receptor beta chains below was sequenced from the same sample in a study of blood T cell repertoires in COVID-19. TCRdb keeps only in-frame clones here, not all; method: immunoSEQ multiplex PCR. Here the sample spans about 170,000 clones, 75% to 90% being singletons. The sequencing sample was made of PBMCs or T cells enriched from blood (not recorded which). All receptors come from a woman aged 45-65 years who had recovered from COVID-19.

The chain links TRBV12-3 or TRBV12-4 to TRBJ1-1; D is perhaps TRBD1 (6 bases). The CDR3 loop spans 13 amino acids. V dropped 3 bases and J dropped 4 bases, with 9 bases sitting between them. The CDR3: CASSFQGSTEAFF. The DNA of the CDR3 is TGTGCCAGCAGTTTCCAGGGGAGCACTGAAGCTTTCTTT.

V and J are TRBV7-9 and TRBJ2-2; 7 bases line up with TRBD2. There are 15 residues in the CDR3. Unmatched junction bases numbered 5, after V lost 5 bases and J lost 2 bases. Germline CDR1 SEHNR, CDR2 FQNEAQ (reference sequence). The CDR3 DNA follows: TGTGCCAGCAGCGGGGGGACTATAAACACCGGGGAGCTGTTTTTT. Translation gives CASSGGTINTGELFF.

The chain carries TRBV12-1 and TRBJ1-6; TRBD1 is taken as the D call from the table, unchecked against the DNA. TRBV12-1 is deemed a pseudogene. The CDR3 has 18 residues. The CDR3 sequence is CASSYQFRAKRYNSPLHF. CDR3 coding DNA: TGTGCCAGCAGCTACCAATTCAGGGCAAAGCGCTATAATTCACCCCTCCACTTT.

This clone has a handful of counts. The rearrangement links TRBV6-5 to TRBJ2-1; 9 positions match TRBD2. This CDR3 comprises 14 residues. After removal of 6 bases from V and 5 bases from J, the junction contained 5 bases not matched to a gene. Germline lookup yields CDR1 MNHEY and CDR2 SVGAGI. CDR3 nucleotide sequence: TGTGCCAGCAGACTTAGCGGGGGCCACAATGAGCAGTTCTTC. It specifies CASRLSGGHNEQFF.

The genes are TRBV20-1 and TRBJ1-4; perhaps TRBD1 as D (6 bases). V was pared by 3 bases and J by 8 bases, with 7 bases between. The germline V gene has CDR1 DFQATT and CDR2 SNEGSKA (reference sequence). The length of the CDR3 is 11 residues. CDR3 in amino acids: CSASQGEKLFF. Written as DNA, the CDR3 is TGCAGTGCTAGCCAGGGGGAAAAACTGTTTTTT.

This rearrangement joins TRBV30 to TRBJ1-1; D may be TRBD1 (5 bases). V lost 3 bases to trimming and J lost 7 bases, with 18 bases between them. Germline CDR1 reads GTSNPN; CDR2 reads SVGIG (reference sequence). The CDR3 is made up of 14 amino acids. CDR3 residues: CAWSDSYPGGEAFF. The CDR3 DNA is TGTGCCTGGAGCGACAGCTACCCGGGGGGTGAAGCTTTCTTT.

The V and J genes are TRBV27 and TRBJ2-3, with TRBD1 matching 8 bases. The CDR3 spans 16 residues. CDR1 and CDR2 from the germline V gene are MNHEY and SMNVEV (reference sequence). J gave up 5 bases and V 5 bases, and 12 bases lay outside the gene matches. In nucleotides, the CDR3 is TGTGCCAGCAGTCCAAATACAGGGGGTCGGGGAGATACGCAGTATTTT. It encodes CASSPNTGGRGDTQYF.

The rearrangement joins TRBV7-9 to TRBJ2-1, with TRBD2 matching 8 bases. The CDR3 covers 19 residues. In germline, CDR1 is SEHNR, CDR2 FQNEAQ (reference sequence). J lost 0 bases, V lost 1 base, and 11 bases had no gene match. CDR3 nucleotide sequence: TGTGCCAGCAGCTTAGGGCTAGCGGGTATTTCGGTCTCCTACAATGAGCAGTTCTTC. This translates into CASSLGLAGISVSYNEQFF.

The chain recombines TRBV7-9 with TRBJ1-6, with D possibly matching TRBD1 (5 bases). Looked up from germline, CDR1 is SEHNR and CDR2 is FQNEAQ (reference sequence). Trimming shortened V by 5 bases and J by 0 bases, and 11 bases separated the two germline ends. The CDR3 loop spans 16 amino acids. CDR3 residues: CASSPDKSSYNSPLHF. In DNA form, the CDR3 reads TGTGCCAGCAGCCCGGACAAGAGCTCCTATAATTCACCCCTCCACTTT.

V and J are TRBV7-8 and TRBJ1-3, with 8 nucleotides matching TRBD1. With 4 bases clipped from V and 4 bases from J, the junction kept 6 bases outside the gene matches. The CDR3 totals 15 residues. CDR1 and CDR2 from the germline V gene are SGHVS and FQNEAQ. The CDR3 region is CASSSRTGSGNTIYF. In nucleotides, the CDR3 is TGTGCCAGCAGCTCACGGACAGGGTCGGGAAACACCATATATTTT.

The chain couples TRBV30 to TRBJ2-1; maybe TRBD2 (6 bases). In germline, CDR1 is GTSNPN, CDR2 SVGIG (reference sequence). The CDR3 extends over 13 amino acids. V shed 3 bases and J shed 8 bases, with 14 bases lying between them. Here the CDR3 reads CAWSWGPGDEQFF. In DNA, the CDR3 is TGTGCCTGGAGCTGGGGACCGGGAGATGAGCAGTTCTTC.

This chain links TRBV28 with TRBJ1-5; the match to TRBD1 covers 10 bases. V shed 5 bases and J 2 bases; nucleotides not matched to a gene: 6. This CDR3 spans 16 amino acids. CDR1 is MDHEN, CDR2 SYDVKM, per germline. The CDR3 DNA sequence: TGTGCCAGCAGTAGACAGGGGGCATTGGGCAATCAGCCCCAGCATTTT. It specifies CASSRQGALGNQPQHF.

The chain carries TRBV6-4 and TRBJ2-3; 14 bases map to TRBD2. There are 20 residues in the CDR3. CDR1 MRHNA and CDR2 SNTAGT come from the germline V gene. J gave up 0 bases and V 3 bases, and 11 bases lay outside the gene matches. CDR3 bases: TGTGCCAGCAGTGAGATACCTGGGACTAGCGGGGGTTCTAGCACAGATACGCAGTATTTT. It translates to CASSEIPGTSGGSSTDTQYF.

This clone was detected only a few times. This rearrangement joins TRBV19 to TRBJ1-5, with D perhaps matching TRBD1 (5 bases). Germline values: CDR1 LNHDA, CDR2 SQIVND (reference sequence). V lost 7 bases and J lost 9, with 25 bases in between. CDR3 length: 16 residues. The CDR3 spells CASTPFAGDLRPPQHF. The CDR3 nucleotides read TGTGCCAGTACCCCGTTCGCCGGGGACTTACGACCGCCCCAGCATTTT. Looking up the rest from reference TRBV19 and TRBJ1-5 gives the full variable domain: DGGITQSPKYLFRKEGQNVTLSCEQNLNHDAMYWYRQDPGQGLRLIYYSQIVNDFQKGDIAEGYSVSREKKESFPLTVTSAQKNPTAFYLCASTPFAGDLRPPQHFGDGTRLSIL.

The rearrangement links TRBV3-1 (or the pseudogene TRBV3-2) to TRBJ1-1, with a weak D call TRBD1 (5 bases). Germline V gene data show CDR1 as LGHDT and CDR2 as YNNKEL (reference sequence). The CDR3 is 15 residues long. V lost 3 bases, J lost 2 bases, and 13 bases lay in between. The DNA for the CDR3 is TGTGCCAGCAGCCATTTGGGGGGGGGAAACACTGAAGCTTTCTTT. Its translation is CASSHLGGGNTEAFF.

The chain's CDR3 is CASSLAAGTAKTEAFF. CDR3 coding DNA: TGTGCCAGCAGCTTAGCAGCCGGGACAGCGAAGACTGAAGCTTTCTTT. The chain is built from TRBV7-2 and TRBJ1-1, with 7 bases fitting TRBD1. Trimming cost V 0 bases and J 5 bases; bases outside gene matches: 9. The CDR3 is made up of 16 amino acids. Germline CDR1 and CDR2: SGHTA and FQGNSA.

J is TRBJ2-7 and V is TRBV5-1; D is possibly TRBD2 (5 bases). V lost 6 bases and J lost 0, with 22 bases in between. The V gene's germline CDR1 is SGHRS and CDR2 YFSETQ. This CDR3 region has 17 residues. In DNA, the CDR3 is TGCGCCAGCACCACCCGGATTGAGGGCTCCAGCTCCTACGAGCAGTACGTC. This codes for CASTTRIEGSSSYEQYV.

CDR3 DNA: TGTGCCATCAGTGACTCCGGACAGGGGCTGGACACGCAGTATTTT. This encodes CAISDSGQGLDTQYF. The rearrangement links TRBV10-3 to TRBJ2-3, with 9 nucleotides matching TRBD1. V was pared by 3 bases and J by 9 bases, with 10 bases of the junction left unmatched. Germline V gives CDR1 ENHRY, CDR2 SYGVKD. The CDR3 spans 15 residues.

V usage is TRBV18 and J usage is TRBJ1-5; D is unresolved. The ends were cut back, 3 bases at V and 1 base at J, with 13 bases in the middle. Germline CDR1 reads KGHSH; CDR2 reads LQKENI. The CDR3 is 16 amino acids. The CDR3 DNA reads as TGTGCCAGCTCACCTATCAGTTCCTTAAGCAATCAGCCCCAGCATTTT. Translated, it gives CASSPISSLSNQPQHF.

The chain uses TRBV5-4 and TRBJ1-1; D is perhaps TRBD1 (5 bases). The ends were cut back, 5 bases at V and 5 bases at J, with 19 bases in the middle. The germline V gene encodes CDR1 SGHNT and CDR2 YYREEE (reference sequence). The CDR3 extends over 15 amino acids. CDR3 region: CASRLWGGLGTEAFF. CDR3 in DNA: TGTGCCAGCAGACTCTGGGGGGGATTGGGTACTGAAGCTTTCTTT.

The chain joins TRBV7-9 to TRBJ2-5; D not certain. From germline, CDR1 is SEHNR and CDR2 FQNEAQ (reference sequence). CDR3 length: 12 amino acids. V was shortened by 3 bases and J by 5 bases, with 7 bases between the two germline ends. This CDR3 reads CASSFMLETQYF. The CDR3, as DNA: TGTGCCAGCAGCTTTATGTTGGAGACCCAGTACTTC.

This chain connects TRBV5-1 to TRBJ1-4; tentatively, D is TRBD1 (6 bases). CDR1 and CDR2 (germline): SGHRS, YFSETQ. Trimming took off 4 bases at V and 3 bases at J, with 10 bases between the two ends. This CDR3 is built from 14 residues. The CDR3 here is CASSAAGANEKLFF. The CDR3 DNA reads as TGCGCCAGCAGCGCCGCAGGGGCTAATGAAAAACTGTTTTTT.

The chain joins TRBV11-3 to TRBJ1-2; D gene unclear. Germline V gene lookup returns CDR1 SGHNT and CDR2 YENEEA. The CDR3 totals 16 residues. The V end lost 5 bases, the J end lost 0 bases, and 16 bases lay between the germline ends. The CDR3: CASSPGGTRSNYGYTF. The CDR3 nucleotides are TGTGCCAGCAGCCCGGGAGGTACCAGATCTAACTATGGCTACACCTTC. Full variable domain (remainder filled in from reference TRBV11-3 and TRBJ1-2): EAGVVQSPRYKIIEKKQPVAFWCNPISGHNTLYWYLQNLGQGPELLIRYENEEAVDDSQLPKDRFSAERLKGVDSTLKIQPAELGDSAVYLCASSPGGTRSNYGYTFGSGTRLTVV.

The chain combines TRBV3-1 (or the pseudogene TRBV3-2) with TRBJ2-3; 7 nucleotides agree with TRBD2. The CDR3 length is 16 residues. Germline values: CDR1 LGHDT, CDR2 YNNKEL (reference sequence). The V segment lost 3 bases and the J segment 1 base; nucleotides outside the gene matches: 7. The CDR3 DNA sequence: TGTGCCAGCAGCCATCACCGGGACTACGGCACAGATACGCAGTATTTT. Its protein is CASSHHRDYGTDTQYF.

This chain links TRBV7-8 with TRBJ1-3; D remains unclear. CDR3 length: 14 amino acids. Germline CDR1 SGHVS, CDR2 FQNEAQ. Trimming took off 5 bases at V and 3 bases at J, with 11 bases between the two ends. The CDR3 DNA is TGTGCCAGCAGCCCGACTACACTTGGAAACACCATATATTTT. Its protein is CASSPTTLGNTIYF.

The chain is built from TRBV10-3 and TRBJ1-1; D is perhaps TRBD1 (5 bases). Germline values: CDR1 ENHRY, CDR2 SYGVKD. The CDR3 is made up of 13 amino acids. Trimming shortened V by 3 bases and J by 1 base, and 6 bases separated the two germline ends. CDR3 nucleotides: TGTGCCATCAGTGAACAGGCGAACACTGAAGCTTTCTTT. It specifies CAISEQANTEAFF.

The rearrangement uses TRBV24-1 and TRBJ1-1; D perhaps matches TRBD1 (5 bases). The CDR3 sequence is 11 residues long. Germline V CDR1 and CDR2: KGHDR, SFDVKD. The V end was cut by 9 bases, the J end by 11 bases, with 15 bases between. CDR3 nucleotide sequence: TGTGCCACCGGCGGGGGGAGGCGGGCTTTCTTT. It codes for CATGGGRRAFF.

This clone has just one count. The chain is built from TRBV5-8 and TRBJ1-2; unclear D gene. This CDR3 spans 11 amino acids. Germline V gene lookup returns CDR1 SGHTS and CDR2 YDEGEE. V was trimmed by 7 bases and J by 6 bases, leaving 10 bases between them. The CDR3 spells CASGGWDGYTF. The CDR3 DNA follows: TGTGCCAGCGGCGGTTGGGATGGCTACACCTTC.

This clone has a single count. The CDR3 spells CASSWGQANTEAFF. The CDR3 DNA follows: TGTGCCAGCAGCTGGGGACAGGCTAACACTGAAGCTTTCTTT. This sequence joins TRBV7-8 and TRBJ1-1; 8 bases fit TRBD1. The CDR3 runs 14 residues. V trimming: 4 bases; J trimming: 2 bases; junction bases outside the gene matches: 3. The germline CDR1 and CDR2 sequences are SGHVS and FQNEAQ.

The chain recombines TRBV23-1 with TRBJ2-7; D perhaps matches TRBD2 (5 bases). TRBV23-1 is an ORF for which the function is uncertain. The CDR3 is 14 amino acids. Trimming stripped 4 bases from V and 2 bases from J, with 12 bases between. CDR3 protein: CASSRRAAPYEQYV. CDR3 DNA: TGCGCCAGCAGTCGGCGAGCGGCCCCCTACGAGCAGTACGTC.

Only one count was recorded for this clone. This CDR3 reads CASSRNFDQGGVFF. The CDR3 region has the DNA TGTGCCAGCAGCCGTAACTTCGACCAGGGTGGGGTGTTTTTT. The chain employs TRBV6-5 and TRBJ1-4; D is perhaps TRBD1 (5 bases). Germline values: CDR1 MNHEY, CDR2 SVGAGI. There are 14 residues in the CDR3. Between the trimmed V and J ends, which lost 6 bases and 15 bases, there was a span of 23 bases.

This clone was picked up a small number of times. The V call is TRBV6-4, the J call TRBJ1-5, with 8 bases lining up with TRBD1. Germline CDR1 and CDR2: MRHNA and SNTAGT. CDR3 length: 15 residues. V gave up 3 bases and J gave up 9 bases; unmatched junction bases: 10. CDR3 sequence (DNA): TGTGCCAGCAGTGAGGCCCCAGGGGGCGCGGGGCCCCAGCATTTT. Its translation: CASSEAPGGAGPQHF.